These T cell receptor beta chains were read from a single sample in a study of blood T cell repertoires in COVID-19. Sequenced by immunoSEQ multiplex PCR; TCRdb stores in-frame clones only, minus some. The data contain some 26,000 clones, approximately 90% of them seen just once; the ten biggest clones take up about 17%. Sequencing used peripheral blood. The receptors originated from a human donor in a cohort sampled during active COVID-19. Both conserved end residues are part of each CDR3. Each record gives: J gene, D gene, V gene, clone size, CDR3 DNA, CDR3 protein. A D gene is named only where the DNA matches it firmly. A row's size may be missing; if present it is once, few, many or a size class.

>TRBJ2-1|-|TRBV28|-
TGTGCCAGCAGGAGGGGACTTGGGGTCTACAATGAGCAGTTCTTC
CASRRGLGVYNEQFF
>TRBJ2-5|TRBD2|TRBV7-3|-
TGTGCCAGCAGCTTTGTGCGGGGGGGCCGAGAGACCCAGTACTTC
CASSFVRGGRETQYF
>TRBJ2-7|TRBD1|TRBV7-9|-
TGTGCCAGCAGCTTAGACCCTGGACAGGGCTCCTACGAGCAGTACTTC
CASSLDPGQGSYEQYF
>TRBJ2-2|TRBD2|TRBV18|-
TGTGCCAGCTCTCCCGGGAGGCCTGCCGCCGGGGAGCTGTTTTTT
CASSPGRPAAGELFF
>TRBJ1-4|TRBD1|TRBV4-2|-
TGTGCCAGCAGCCCCGGGGACAGGGATAATGAAAAACTGTTTTTT
CASSPGDRDNEKLFF
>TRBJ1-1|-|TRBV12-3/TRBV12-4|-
TGTGCCAGCAGTTTTGCAGTAAACACTGAAGCTTTCTTT
CASSFAVNTEAFF
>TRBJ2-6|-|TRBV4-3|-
TGCGCCAGCAGCCAAGATGTACAGGGCTCGGCTGGGGCCAACGTCCTGACTTTC
CASSQDVQGSAGANVLTF
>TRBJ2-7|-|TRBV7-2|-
TGTGCCAGCAGCTGGGCGTTGGGTGGGGGAGGCGAGCAGTACTTC
CASSWALGGGGEQYF
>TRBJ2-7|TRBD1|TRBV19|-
TGTGCCAGTAGAGGAAGGGACAGCTCCTACGAGCAGTACTTC
CASRGRDSSYEQYF
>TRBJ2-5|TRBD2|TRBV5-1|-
TGCGCCAGCAGCAAGGGACTAGCGGTCCAAGAGACCCAGTACTTC
CASSKGLAVQETQYF
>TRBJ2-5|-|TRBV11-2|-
TGTGCCAGCAGCTTCGGAACTATTGAAGAGACCCAGTACTTC
CASSFGTIEETQYF
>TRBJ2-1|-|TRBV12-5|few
TGTGCTAGTGGTCCGGGACTCGGGACAGTAAGTGAGCAGTTCTTC
CASGPGLGTVSEQFF
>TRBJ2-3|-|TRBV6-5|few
TGTGCCAGCACCCGGACAGATACGCAGTATTTT
CASTRTDTQYF
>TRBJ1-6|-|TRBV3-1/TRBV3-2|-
TGTGCCAGCAGCCAAGTTCTGTATAATTCACCCCTCCACTTT
CASSQVLYNSPLHF
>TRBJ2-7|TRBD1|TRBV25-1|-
TGTGCCAGCAGTGAGGGACAGGGGGCCTACGAGCAGTACTTC
CASSEGQGAYEQYF
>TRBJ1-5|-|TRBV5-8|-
TGTGCCAGCAGCCTGGGCGAGTCCGGGGGTCAGCCCCAGCATTTT
CASSLGESGGQPQHF
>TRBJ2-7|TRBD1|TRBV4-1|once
TGCGCCAGCAGCCCCCCGACAGGGGGAACGGACGAGCAGTACTTC
CASSPPTGGTDEQYF
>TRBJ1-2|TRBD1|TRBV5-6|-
TGTGCCAGCAGCTACGGGACAGGGGGCGCCCCTGATGGCTACACCTTC
CASSYGTGGAPDGYTF
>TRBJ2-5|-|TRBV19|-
TGTGCCAGTAGTAAAGGACAGCAAGAGACCCAGTACTTC
CASSKGQQETQYF
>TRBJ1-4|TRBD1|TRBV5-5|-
TGTGCCAGCAGCCGAACCGGGACAGGGCTCATTGGTGAAAAACTGTTTTTT
CASSRTGTGLIGEKLFF
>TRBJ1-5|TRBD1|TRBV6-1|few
TGTGCCAGCAGTGAACTCGGGACAGGCCCTAATCAGCCCCAGCATTTT
CASSELGTGPNQPQHF